The entry below describes one T cell receptor beta chain. Its recognized antigen is unknown. No base quality values were provided; no much bigger clone lies one nucleotide off. Each collaborating institution followed its own protocols to collect whole blood in K2EDTA tubes. For TCRbeta analysis, collaborators shipped samples in one of three forms: frozen whole blood, isolated PBMCs, or DNA extracted from either of those sample types. TCRbeta CDR3 regions were amplified from genomic DNA using the immunoSEQ Assay, a bias-controlled multiplex PCR. In the source study's methods: Nucleated cell counts per sample were estimated from amplification of reference gene primers within the assay. Sequence reads were collapsed and filtered to measure the absolute abundance of every unique TCRbeta CDR3 rearrangement. For each sample, productive Simpson clonality was calculated as the square root of Simpson's diversity index over productive rearrangements. Held by TCRdb, this immuneACCESS table contains in-frame sequences only and omits some clones. Under half of the omission traces to an unresolved V gene where checked; the cause of the rest is unknown. V and J calls plus clone size are reproduced from that table; the DNA served to infer D and trimming. This sample lists under 250,000 clones; around three quarters were detected once. 5.5% of the sample goes to the ten largest clones.

The data are from a study of blood T cell repertoires in COVID-19 (dated by TCRdb to the early 2020s). Regarding the research as a whole: The collaborator samples originated in the United States, Italy and Spain and spanned the acute and convalescent phases of COVID-19. The dataset comprised deeply sampled blood TCRbeta repertoires from subjects exposed to, actively infected with, or recovered from COVID-19. A de-identified subject ID, COVID-19 status, age in years and sex were almost always included in the sample metadata. The samples were drawn from two sources: the first 160 participants of the ongoing ImmuneRACE study, and 1,254 subjects contributed by 6 global collaborators. The material from the prospective study consisted of cDNA or gDNA derived from T cells, B-cell-depleted T cells, or PBMCs. The repertoires were made available in a free public database intended to serve as a resource for research on the immune response to SARS-CoV-2. Where available, HLA class I and class II types were taken from metadata supplied by the sample provider and were not determined by assay-based typing.

Here is what the overall study found, with its caveats: The amount of clinical and demographic metadata varied by source and participant and was provided uncurated.

Trimming takes 2 bases off V and 3 bases off J; junction bases not matched to a gene: 7. The CDR3, from cysteine to phenylalanine, totals 15 residues. The CDR3 DNA has 45 bases and is translated from base 1. CDR1 and CDR2 (MNHNY, SVGAGI) derive from the germline V gene (reference sequence). The receptor's source is a woman in her 70s with acute or convalescent COVID-19. Material: peripheral blood. The chain couples TRBV6-6 to TRBJ2-7, with TRBD1 identical over 7 junction bases. The nucleotide sequence reads TGTGCCAGCAGTTACCCGGGACAGAATAGCTACGAGCAGTACTTC. Its amino acids are CASSYPGQNSYEQYF.